The T cell receptor beta chain described here comes from a study of cytomegalovirus exposure and HLA in healthy donors. The data were produced by immunoSEQ multiplex PCR, yet TCRdb's version contains in-frame clones alone and is incomplete. The table lists about 140,000 clones, 88% of them singletons. This clone was counted between two and nine times. Its antigen is unknown. V lost 4 bases to trimming and J lost 3 bases; unmatched junction nucleotides: 4. The CDR3 length is 14 residues. The germline V gene has CDR1 SGHTA and CDR2 FQGNSA. Study findings and constraints: Most TCR sequences were seen very rarely across donors, but some public TCRs occurred in many. The finding came from a later analysis; first-cohort TCR clusters tended to co-occur in the 120 or so validation repertoires. With high specificity and sensitivity, the classifier reportedly diagnosed cytomegalovirus status.

This receptor was taken from a woman younger than 30 in good health and CMV-seropositive. Sequencing was carried out using PBMCs. The gene calls are TRBV7-2 and TRBJ2-7; 9 nucleotides match TRBD1. The CDR3 nucleotides read TGTGCCAGCAGCTCCGGGACAGGGTTCTACGAGCAGTACTTC. Encoded protein: CASSSGTGFYEQYF.